The 24 T cell receptor beta chains presented below share a single source sample, sequenced in a study of CXCR3-negative and CXCR3-positive naive CD8 T cells. The libraries of TRB cDNA were prepared using 5' RACE with UMI labels. TCRdb reanalyzed the 5' RACE reads and collapses them to one entry per CDR3 protein, without DNA. The table lists about 120,000 distinct CDR3 sequences. Material: naive CXCR3- CD8+ T cells from blood. The subset was: CD45RO-CCR7+CD27+CD95- naive CD8+ T cells lacking CXCR3 (TNR3-). These receptors all stem from a human donor in good health. Some clones in this sample may be carry-over from other donors' samples.

The chain joins TRBV28 to TRBJ2-3. Germline-derived CDR1 and CDR2 are MDHEN and SYDVKM. There are 14 residues in the CDR3. CDR3 sequence reads: CASSFGLGPDTQYF.

The rearrangement joins TRBV2 to TRBJ2-7. The CDR3 consists of 11 residues. CDR1 is SNHLY and CDR2 is FYNNEI in the germline V gene. CDR3 sequence: CASSASHEQYF.

The V and J genes are TRBV2 and TRBJ2-7; the D call from TCRdb, TRBD1, cannot be confirmed without DNA. Germline CDR1 and CDR2: SNHLY and FYNNEI. The CDR3 covers 15 residues. Here the CDR3 reads CASSNRDRAVYEQYF. Full variable domain (missing parts from reference TRBV2 and TRBJ2-7): EPEVTQTPSHQVTQMGQEVILRCVPISNHLYFYWYRQILGQKVEFLVSFYNNEISEKSEIFDDQFSVERPDGSNFTLKIRSTKLEDSAMYFCASSNRDRAVYEQYFGPGTRLTVT.

The rearrangement links TRBV20-1 to TRBJ2-1; as DNA is missing, the TRBD1 call by TCRdb cannot be tested. There are 15 residues in the CDR3. Germline-derived CDR1 and CDR2 are DFQATT and SNEGSKA (reference sequence). The chain's CDR3 is CSARRRGWMNNEQFF.

The CDR3 protein is CASSFRSTDTQYF. The chain couples TRBV27 to TRBJ2-3. The CDR3 length is 13 residues. Germline V lookup: CDR1 MNHEY, CDR2 SMNVEV (reference sequence).

The V gene is TRBV6-6, the J gene TRBJ2-1; with no DNA, the TCRdb D assignment of TRBD2 cannot be verified. Germline loops: CDR1 MNHNY, CDR2 SVGAGI (reference sequence). This CDR3 region has 17 residues. This CDR3 reads CASSYGAGGSSYNEQFF.

The chain joins TRBV6-5 to TRBJ1-1. Germline V gene data show CDR1 as MNHEY and CDR2 as SVGAGI. CDR3 length: 14 amino acids. The CDR3 protein is CASSVTDGSTEAFF.

The chain employs TRBV12-3 or TRBV12-4 and TRBJ1-5; TCRdb's D call, TRBD1, is unchecked because there is no DNA. This CDR3 has 15 amino acids. CDR3 residues: CASSSAQGVHQPQHF.

The CDR3 is CASSMEDTQYF. This chain connects TRBV5-4 to TRBJ2-3. CDR1 and CDR2 (germline): SGHNT, YYREEE (reference sequence). This CDR3 is 11 amino acids long.

This rearrangement joins TRBV29-1 to TRBJ2-1; TCRdb reports TRBD1, a call that lacks DNA to check it against. Germline CDR1 reads SQVTM; CDR2 reads ANQGSEA. The CDR3 has 15 amino acids. The CDR3 sequence: CSVDRQGARLNEQFF.

This chain joins TRBV7-8 and TRBJ2-7. The V gene's germline CDR1 is SGHVS and CDR2 FQNEAQ. The CDR3 loop spans 14 amino acids. The CDR3 sequence is CASSLTGRAYEQYF.

The gene calls are TRBV7-9 and TRBJ2-3; as DNA is missing, the TRBD2 call by TCRdb cannot be tested. The germline CDR1 and CDR2 sequences are SEHNR and FQNEAQ (reference sequence). The CDR3 is made up of 15 amino acids. The CDR3 here is CASSSRLAGTDTQYF.

This chain links TRBV4-3 with TRBJ2-2; TCRdb picks TRBD1, but there is no DNA to check that call. Germline V lookup: CDR1 LGHNA, CDR2 YSLEER. The CDR3 spans 17 residues. CDR3 in amino acids: CASSQDQPGGTTGELFF.

The chain's CDR3 is CASSQDFGGYEQYF. The chain uses TRBV4-1 and TRBJ2-7; TCRdb designates TRBD1, a call that cannot be tested without DNA. The CDR3 totals 14 residues. Germline assignment: CDR1 MGHRA and CDR2 YSYEKL.

The chain has TRBV4-2 and TRBJ2-1; checking the TCRdb D call of TRBD1 is not possible without DNA. CDR3 length equals 15 residues. Germline-derived CDR1 and CDR2 are LGHNA and YNFKEQ. The CDR3 loop reads CASSQGQGTGNEQFF.

The chain combines TRBV28 with TRBJ1-1. Germline lookup yields CDR1 MDHEN and CDR2 SYDVKM. The CDR3 contains 16 residues. This CDR3 reads CASTGRGEGPWAEAFF.

This sequence joins TRBV11-1 and TRBJ2-6; lacking DNA, the TRBD1 call made by TCRdb goes unchecked. The CDR3 runs to 18 residues. Germline V gene sequence: CDR1 SGHAT, CDR2 FQDESV (reference sequence). CDR3 in amino acids: CASSFRGEGYSGANVLTF.

This chain uses TRBV18 with TRBJ2-5; the TRBD1 assignment by TCRdb is unverifiable without DNA. Germline assignment: CDR1 KGHSH and CDR2 LQKENI. This CDR3 has 15 residues. The CDR3 protein is CASSPTPSRAETQYF. The whole variable domain, remainder taken from reference TRBV18 and TRBJ2-5, is NAGVMQNPRHLVRRRGQEARLRCSPMKGHSHVYWYRQLPEEGLKFMVYLQKENIIDESGMPKERFSAEFPKEGPSILRIQQVVRGDSAAYFCASSPTPSRAETQYFGPGTRLLVL.

The chain carries TRBV29-1 and TRBJ1-1; TCRdb names TRBD1, which stays unverified in the absence of DNA. This CDR3 is built from 15 residues. Germline CDR1 reads SQVTM; CDR2 reads ANQGSEA. Here the CDR3 reads CSVLFRGEVNTEAFF.

The chain recombines TRBV11-2 with TRBJ2-3. Germline V gene sequence: CDR1 SGHAT, CDR2 FQNNGV. The CDR3 consists of 15 residues. This CDR3 reads CASSLVFDSTDTQYF.

The chain joins TRBV10-3 to TRBJ1-5; TCRdb's D call of TRBD1 is untestable without DNA. The CDR3 totals 14 residues. CDR1 is ENHRY, CDR2 SYGVKD, per germline. CDR3: CAISPAEGNQPQHF.

The gene calls are TRBV7-9 and TRBJ2-3; TCRdb calls TRBD1, which cannot be checked without DNA. The CDR3 spans 15 residues. The germline CDR1 and CDR2 sequences are SEHNR and FQNEAQ (reference sequence). The CDR3 here is CASSPPVVELNTQYF.

The chain has TRBV4-1 and TRBJ1-1; TCRdb designates TRBD1, a call that cannot be tested without DNA. The CDR3 spans 14 residues. The V gene's germline CDR1 is MGHRA and CDR2 YSYEKL. The CDR3 reads CASSQEGQGTEAFF.

The chain is built from TRBV7-9 and TRBJ2-3. Germline values: CDR1 SEHNR, CDR2 FQNEAQ (reference sequence). This CDR3 contains 12 residues. The CDR3 region is CASSPRQDTQYF.